This T cell receptor (beta chain) was obtained from a study of beta chain features in type 1 diabetes. Study findings and constraints: Shorter TCRB CDR3s, moderately but significantly so, were found in Type 1 diabetes patients in all four CD4+ subsets. No resolution was reached here on whether HLA type influences TCRB rearrangement.

Expressed TCRB transcripts were sequenced after all isolated RNA was converted to cDNA. Produced via immunoSEQ multiplex PCR; TCRdb's table is partial and in-frame only. The sample has about 650,000 clones, around 12% seen once; the top ten hold more than 0.095%. By way of CD45RO/CCR7/CD25/CD127/CD95/CD27, the CD4+ regulatory, stem cell-like memory, central memory and naive cells were sorted. Concerning this clone itself: The antigen remains undetermined.

The V gene's germline CDR1 is MNHEY and CDR2 SVGAGI. The V end was cut by 6 bases, the J end by 0 bases, with 8 bases between. There are 13 residues in the CDR3. The rearrangement uses TRBV6-5 and TRBJ1-1; D gene unclear. The receptor was derived from a man aged 30-40 years with type 1 diabetes. The specimen was naive CD4+ T cells from blood. CDR3 sequence reads: CASSPILNTEAFF. The CDR3 DNA follows: TGTGCCAGCAGCCCCATTTTGAACACTGAAGCTTTCTTT.